This TCR beta chain was documented in a study of Graves' ophthalmopathy and Graves' hyperthyroidism. Overall study results and limits: As the model predicted ophthalmopathy progression, it achieved a sensitivity of 70.59% and a specificity of more than 72%. Built on 13 signatures, a model told ophthalmopathy apart from stable hyperthyroidism with about 91% sensitivity and approximately 81% specificity.

Amplified TCR beta CDR3 regions were obtained using RNA transcripts as template. First-round RT-PCR employed HTBI primers, with a second-round multiplex PCR after it. MiXCR, run by TCRdb on the multiplex PCR reads, gives a single entry per CDR3 protein. Of about 1.1 million distinct CDR3 sequences in the sample, roughly two fifths were seen once. Enrolled hyperthyroidism patients had a new diagnosis, a duration under 2 months, and an age of 18 to 65. The authors diagnosed from clinical symptoms, serum thyroxine, TRAb, thyroid ultrasound and orbital computed tomography. The V end was cut by 1 base, the J end by 6 bases, with 12 bases between. Germline lookup yields CDR1 SGHAT and CDR2 FQNNGV. CDR3 length equals 14 residues. A remark on this clonotype: Its antigen is not known.

The source material was peripheral blood or thyroid tissue (not recorded which). The receptor was isolated from an adult man with Graves' hyperthyroidism. V is TRBV11-2 and J is TRBJ2-5; D is possibly TRBD1 (6 bases). CDR3: CASSLGGPPKTQYF. The CDR3 DNA sequence: TGTGCCAGCAGCTTAGGGGGGCCTCCGAAGACCCAGTACTTC.